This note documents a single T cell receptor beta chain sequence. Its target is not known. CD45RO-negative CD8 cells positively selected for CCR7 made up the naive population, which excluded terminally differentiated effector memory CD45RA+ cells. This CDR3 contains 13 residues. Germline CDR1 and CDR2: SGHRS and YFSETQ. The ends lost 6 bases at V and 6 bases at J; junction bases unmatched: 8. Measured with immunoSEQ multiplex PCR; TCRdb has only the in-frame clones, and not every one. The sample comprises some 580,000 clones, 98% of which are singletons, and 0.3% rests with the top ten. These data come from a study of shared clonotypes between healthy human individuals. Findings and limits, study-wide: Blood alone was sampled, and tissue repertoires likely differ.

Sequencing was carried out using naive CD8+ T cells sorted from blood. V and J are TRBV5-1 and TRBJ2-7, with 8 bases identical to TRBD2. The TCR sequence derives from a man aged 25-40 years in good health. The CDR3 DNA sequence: TGCGCCAGCAACGGGGGGGCGGGAGCCGAGCAGTACTTC. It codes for CASNGGAGAEQYF.